The 9 T cell receptor beta chains presented below share a single source sample, sequenced in a study of blood T cell repertoires in COVID-19. Generated by immunoSEQ multiplex PCR, the TCRdb table keeps only in-frame clones and is missing some. Among under 95,000 clones listed, 70% to 90% were seen once. Sequencing input: peripheral blood. Every receptor here comes from a human donor with acute or convalescent COVID-19. The donor label of this sample is uncertain.

This rearrangement joins TRBV5-1 to TRBJ1-4; TRBD1 might be the D (6 bases). The V end lost 0 bases, the J end lost 5 bases, and 8 bases lay between the germline ends. The V gene's germline CDR1 is SGHRS and CDR2 YFSETQ. The CDR3 is made up of 14 amino acids. CDR3 loop: CASSLGTENEKLFF. CDR3 nucleotides: TGCGCCAGCAGCTTGGGGACAGAGAATGAAAAACTGTTTTTT.

This chain joins TRBV19 and TRBJ1-5; tentative D call: TRBD1 (6 bases). CDR3 size: 13 residues. CDR1 is LNHDA and CDR2 is SQIVND in the germline V gene (reference sequence). V was trimmed by 6 bases and J by 5 bases, leaving 11 bases between them. The CDR3 sequence is CASSEQGDQPQHF. In DNA form, the CDR3 reads TGTGCCAGTAGCGAACAGGGCGATCAGCCCCAGCATTTT.

The chain recombines TRBV27 with TRBJ2-3, with TRBD1 as a possible D gene (6 bases). V was cut by 4 bases and J by 1 base, with 9 bases left in between. The CDR3 sequence is 14 residues long. Germline CDR1 is MNHEY and CDR2 is SMNVEV (reference sequence). The CDR3 protein is CASSWGLGTDTQYF. The CDR3 region has the DNA TGTGCCAGCAGTTGGGGGCTGGGCACAGATACGCAGTATTTT.

This chain joins TRBV7-6 and TRBJ2-6, with 11 bases that match TRBD1. The CDR3 length is 17 residues. Germline-derived CDR1 and CDR2 are SGHVS and FNYEAQ. The trim removed 5 bases at V and 4 bases at J, leaving 7 bases unmatched. Here the CDR3 DNA reads TGTGCCAGCAGCGAGGACAGGGGGCGGATGGGGGCCAACGTCCTGACTTTC. Protein sequence: CASSEDRGRMGANVLTF.

The V gene is TRBV3-1 (or the pseudogene TRBV3-2), the J gene TRBJ1-3, with D possibly TRBD1 on 5 matching bases. Trimming pared 2 bases from V and 2 bases from J, leaving 7 bases between. The CDR3 spans 14 residues. Germline V gene lookup returns CDR1 LGHDT and CDR2 YNNKEL (reference sequence). The CDR3 sequence is CASSQRGTGNTIYF. The CDR3 coding sequence is TGTGCCAGCAGCCAAAGGGGCACTGGAAACACCATATATTTT.

The chain has TRBV6-4 and TRBJ2-1; maybe TRBD2 (6 bases). V was shortened by 4 bases and J by 0 bases, with 13 bases between the two germline ends. Germline V lookup: CDR1 MRHNA, CDR2 SNTAGT. The length of the CDR3 is 16 residues. The CDR3 DNA reads TGTGCCAGCAGTGTAGATCTGGGAGGCTCCTACAATGAGCAGTTCTTC. Residues: CASSVDLGGSYNEQFF.

The rearrangement joins TRBV4-1 to TRBJ2-1, with D uncertain. CDR1 is MGHRA, CDR2 YSYEKL, per germline. The CDR3 runs to 14 residues. V gave up 3 bases and J gave up 0 bases, with 6 bases separating them. The CDR3 DNA follows: TGCGCCAGCAGCCAGCAGGACTCCTACAATGAGCAGTTCTTC. The encoded protein is CASSQQDSYNEQFF.

This CDR3 is CASSTSLSSYNEQFF. The CDR3 DNA is TGTGCCAGCAGCACTAGCTTGAGCTCCTACAATGAGCAGTTCTTC. The chain carries TRBV5-4 and TRBJ2-1; D perhaps matches TRBD2 (6 bases). V shed 4 bases and J shed 0 bases, with 11 bases lying between them. Germline-derived CDR1 and CDR2 are SGHNT and YYREEE (reference sequence). This CDR3 has 15 amino acids.

J is TRBJ1-5 and V is TRBV30; tentative D call: TRBD1 (6 bases). Germline lookup yields CDR1 GTSNPN and CDR2 SVGIG (reference sequence). The V gene lost 1 base and the J gene lost 6 bases, with 10 bases spanning the gap. The CDR3 totals 13 residues. The CDR3 DNA follows: TGTGCCTGGAGTGCGGGGGGCGGTCAGCCCCAGCATTTT. Protein product: CAWSAGGGQPQHF.